Listed below are T cell receptor beta chains from one sample, sequenced in a study of beta chain features in type 1 diabetes. The protocol was immunoSEQ multiplex PCR, while the TCRdb copy is restricted to in-frame clones and leaves out a portion. The repertoire includes about 150,000 clones, approximately 12% of them detected once, and approximately 2% sits in the top ten. The sequencing sample was made of central memory CD4+ T cells from blood. The receptors derive from a man between 18 and 29 years old in good health. Each CDR3 is given with its conserved first and last residue. A D gene is named only where the DNA matches it firmly. Clone size appears in some rows only: once, few, many, or a class for an expanded clone.

>few|TRBV18|.|TRBJ2-5
CASSTGSGETQYF
TGTGCCAGCTCTACAGGGTCTGGGGAGACCCAGTACTTC
>.|TRBV5-1|.|TRBJ2-7
CASSQGHLYEQYF
TGCGCCAGCAGCCAGGGACACCTCTACGAGCAGTACTTC
>few|TRBV2|TRBD1|TRBJ2-6
CASRGQVSGANVLTF
TGTGCCAGCAGGGGACAGGTCTCTGGGGCCAACGTCCTGACTTTC
>.|TRBV7-9|.|TRBJ1-1
CASSLGQGLNTEAFF
TGTGCCAGCAGCTTAGGGCAGGGGCTGAACACTGAAGCTTTCTTT
>.|TRBV27|TRBD1|TRBJ2-7
CASSVQGANYEQYF
TGTGCCAGCAGTGTACAGGGGGCTAACTACGAGCAGTACTTC
>few|TRBV7-2|.|TRBJ1-6
CASSLYVSSPLHF
TGTGCCAGCAGCTTATACGTCAGTTCACCCCTCCACTTT
>.|TRBV28|.|TRBJ1-2
CASSYSGGYTF
TGTGCCAGCAGTTATTCAGGTGGCTACACCTTC
>.|TRBV27|.|TRBJ2-7
CASSRQDGSYEQYF
TGTGCCAGCAGCAGACAGGATGGCTCCTACGAGCAGTACTTC
>.|TRBV4-3|.|TRBJ2-2
CASSQDTGRALVNTGELFF
TGCGCCAGCAGCCAAGATACAGGCAGGGCATTAGTGAACACCGGGGAGCTGTTTTTT
>few|TRBV28|.|TRBJ2-3
CAITGSITQYF
TGTGCCATCACCGGGAGTATAACGCAGTATTTT
>.|TRBV28|TRBD2|TRBJ2-1
CASSLSGRNYNEQFF
TGTGCCAGCAGTCTCAGCGGGAGGAACTACAATGAGCAGTTCTTC
>few|TRBV5-6|TRBD2|TRBJ2-3
CASSPQSSGRAPGDTQYF
TGTGCCAGCAGCCCGCAGTCTAGCGGGAGGGCCCCTGGGGATACGCAGTATTTT
>few|TRBV5-6|TRBD2|TRBJ2-1
CASSLVLAGNEQFF
TGTGCCAGCAGCTTGGTGTTAGCGGGGAATGAGCAGTTCTTC
>few|TRBV28|TRBD1|TRBJ2-6
CASTPGQTSGANVLTF
TGTGCCAGCACCCCGGGACAGACCTCTGGGGCCAACGTCCTGACTTTC
>many|TRBV2|TRBD1|TRBJ1-4
CASSKDRARNEKLFF
TGTGCCAGCAGTAAGGACAGGGCGCGGAATGAAAAACTGTTTTTT
>few|TRBV29-1|TRBD1|TRBJ2-1
CSVWTGEAYNEQFF
TGCAGCGTATGGACAGGGGAGGCCTACAATGAGCAGTTCTTC
>many|TRBV14|.|TRBJ2-3
CASSQNPPPDTQYF
TGTGCCAGCAGCCAAAACCCACCTCCAGATACGCAGTATTTT
>few|TRBV27|TRBD2|TRBJ2-7
CASRIAGVPYEQYF
TGTGCCAGCCGAATAGCGGGAGTCCCCTACGAGCAGTACTTC
>.|TRBV6-6|TRBD1|TRBJ1-3
CASRGTAYSGNTIYF
TGTGCCAGCAGAGGGACAGCCTACTCTGGAAACACCATATATTTT
>few|TRBV4-2|.|TRBJ2-5
CASSPGRGQETQYF
TGTGCCAGCAGCCCTGGCAGGGGCCAAGAGACCCAGTACTTC
>few|TRBV4-1|.|TRBJ2-3
CASSRDAGLGQYF
TGCGCCAGCAGCCGAGACGCGGGTTTAGGGCAGTATTTT
>many|TRBV28|.|TRBJ1-4
CASSSAHGTRTNEKLFF
TGTGCCAGCAGTTCCGCTCACGGGACTCGAACTAATGAAAAACTGTTTTTT
>few|TRBV29-1|TRBD1|TRBJ2-7
CSVARDRDYEQYF
TGCAGCGTCGCCAGGGACAGGGACTACGAGCAGTACTTC
>.|TRBV25-1|.|TRBJ1-6
CASSEFGQNNSPLHF
TGTGCCAGCAGTGAATTTGGCCAGAACAATTCACCCCTCCACTTT
>.|TRBV29-1|TRBD1|TRBJ1-2
CSVEASFGQGINGYTF
TGCAGCGTTGAAGCGAGTTTTGGACAGGGCATAAATGGCTACACCTTC
>many|TRBV5-1|.|TRBJ2-1
CASSLARLASRDEQFF
TGCGCCAGCAGCTTGGCTCGGCTAGCGAGTCGAGATGAGCAGTTCTTC
>few|TRBV14|.|TRBJ2-5
CASSRLDSLGVETQYF
TGTGCCAGCAGCCGTTTGGACAGCCTTGGAGTGGAGACCCAGTACTTC
>.|TRBV7-3|.|TRBJ2-3
CASSPRLNTDTQYF
TGTGCCAGCAGCCCCCGACTGAACACAGATACGCAGTATTTT
>few|TRBV7-8|TRBD1|TRBJ2-7
CASSPARGRGYEQYF
TGTGCCAGCAGCCCAGCCAGGGGGAGAGGCTACGAGCAGTACTTC
>.|TRBV30|.|TRBJ1-1
CAWSVRGLNTEAFF
TGTGCCTGGAGTGTACGGGGGCTGAACACTGAAGCTTTCTTT
>few|TRBV18|.|TRBJ2-5
CASSPRDLETQYF
TGTGCCAGCTCCCCGAGGGACTTGGAGACCCAGTACTTC
>few|TRBV4-1|.|TRBJ2-1
CASSQSVTGIPYNEQFF
TGCGCCAGCAGCCAGTCCGTTACAGGGATCCCCTACAATGAGCAGTTCTTC
>few|TRBV7-2|TRBD2|TRBJ2-1
CASSLRPSGAISTYNEQFF
TGTGCCAGCAGCCTTCGCCCTAGCGGGGCAATCTCCACCTACAATGAGCAGTTCTTC
>few|TRBV7-3|TRBD2|TRBJ2-5
CASSFGAGGRETQYF
TGTGCCAGCAGCTTTGGCGCGGGGGGCCGGGAGACCCAGTACTTC
>many|TRBV4-3|.|TRBJ2-6
CASSQLNSGANVLTF
TGCGCCAGCAGCCAGCTGAACTCTGGGGCCAACGTCCTGACTTTC
>many|TRBV18|TRBD1|TRBJ2-7
CASSPVGTGVRVYEQYF
TGTGCCAGCTCACCGGTTGGGACAGGGGTCCGGGTCTACGAGCAGTACTTC
>.|TRBV18|TRBD2|TRBJ2-7
CASSPGGRAYEQYF
TGTGCCAGCTCACCAGGCGGGAGGGCCTACGAGCAGTACTTC
>.|TRBV15|TRBD1|TRBJ2-7
CATSRTQGALEQYF
TGTGCCACCAGCAGGACACAGGGGGCTTTGGAGCAGTACTTC
>.|TRBV18|TRBD2|TRBJ2-1
CASSPPLAGGHEQFF
TGTGCCAGCTCACCACCGCTAGCGGGAGGCCATGAGCAGTTCTTC
>.|TRBV7-9|.|TRBJ2-7
CASSPWVSYEQYF
TGTGCCAGCAGCCCTTGGGTCTCCTACGAGCAGTACTTC